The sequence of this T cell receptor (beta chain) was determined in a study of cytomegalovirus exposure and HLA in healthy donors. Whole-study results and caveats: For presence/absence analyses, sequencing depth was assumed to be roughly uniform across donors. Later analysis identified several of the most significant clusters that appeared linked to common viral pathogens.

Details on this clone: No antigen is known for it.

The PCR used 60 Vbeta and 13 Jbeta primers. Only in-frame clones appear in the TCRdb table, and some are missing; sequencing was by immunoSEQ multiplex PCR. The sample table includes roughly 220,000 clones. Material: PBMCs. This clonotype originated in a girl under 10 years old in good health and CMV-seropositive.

CDR3 amino acids: CASSLSGGGRPDTQYF. As DNA, the CDR3 is TGTGCCAGCAGCTTGTCGGGGGGAGGTCGTCCAGATACGCAGTATTTT. The chain uses TRBV5-4 and TRBJ2-3; 7 bases map to TRBD2. The V gene's germline CDR1 is SGHNT and CDR2 YYREEE (reference sequence). This CDR3 spans 16 amino acids. The V and J ends lost 1 base and 4 bases, in that order; junction bases with no gene match: 9.